These 25 T cell receptor beta chains originate from one sample sequenced in a study of T cells in tuberculosis. After thawing and overnight rest, PBMC were stained with GMM-loaded CD1B tetramer, viability dye and anti-CD3 for sorting. CD1B tetramers were loaded with Rhodococcus equi-derived C32 glucose monomycolate. Method: immunoSEQ multiplex PCR; TCRdb's copy keeps in-frame clones and lacks some. Of about 58,000 clones in the sample, roughly 90% are singletons; the top ten hold just over 20%. Sequencing was carried out using CD1b-GMM tetramer-negative cells sorted from PBMCs. The source of these receptors is an adult woman with latent tuberculosis.

This sequence joins TRBV9 and TRBJ2-1; 7 nucleotides agree with TRBD2. This CDR3 spans 15 amino acids. V dropped 4 bases and J dropped 4; count of bases not matched to a gene: 8. Germline assignment: CDR1 SGDLS and CDR2 YYNGEE. This CDR3 reads CASSLRGDLYNEQFF. As DNA, the CDR3 is TGTGCCAGCAGCCTCCGGGGGGACCTATACAATGAGCAGTTCTTC. Supplemented by reference TRBV9 and TRBJ2-1, the full variable domain reads DSGVTQTPKHLITATGQRVTLRCSPRSGDLSVYWYQQSLDQGLQFLIQYYNGEERAKGNILERFSAQQFPDLHSELNLSSLELGDSALYFCASSLRGDLYNEQFFGPGTRLTVL.

This chain joins TRBV29-1 and TRBJ2-1; maybe TRBD2 (5 bases). Germline assignment: CDR1 SQVTM and CDR2 ANQGSEA. The CDR3 spans 14 residues. Between the trimmed V and J ends, which lost 3 bases and 8 bases, there was a span of 17 bases. This chain's CDR3 is CSVEFGLALDEQFF. Written as DNA, the CDR3 is TGCAGCGTTGAGTTTGGGCTAGCACTCGATGAGCAGTTCTTC.

This rearrangement joins TRBV18 to TRBJ1-2; the D gene is possibly TRBD1 (5 bases). CDR3 size: 14 residues. V was trimmed by 3 bases and J by 8 bases, leaving 16 bases between them. Germline lookup yields CDR1 KGHSH and CDR2 LQKENI. The CDR3 DNA reads TGTGCCAGCTCACCTCCTATTACGGGGGAGGGCTACACCTTC. Translating gives CASSPPITGEGYTF.

Only one count was recorded for this clone. The genes are TRBV5-5 and TRBJ2-1; no clear D gene. The CDR3 is 13 residues long. V lost 0 bases and J lost 7, with 8 bases in between. Per germline, CDR1 SGHKS and CDR2 YYEKEE (reference sequence). CDR3 loop: CASSLVSQNEQFF. The CDR3 coding sequence is TGTGCCAGCAGCTTGGTTTCACAAAATGAGCAGTTCTTC. The complete variable domain, with remaining parts taken from reference TRBV5-5 and TRBJ2-1, reads DAGVTQSPTHLIKTRGQQVTLRCSPISGHKSVSWYQQVLGQGPQFIFQYYEKEERGRGNFPDRFSARQFPNYSSELNVNALLLGDSALYLCASSLVSQNEQFFGPGTRLTVL.

The chain joins TRBV2 to TRBJ1-1; no clear D gene. V gave up 1 base and J gave up 10 bases, with 7 bases separating them. Germline lookup yields CDR1 SNHLY and CDR2 FYNNEI. The CDR3 has 11 residues. The CDR3 region is CASSEGVVAFF. The CDR3, as DNA: TGTGCCAGCAGTGAAGGAGTTGTAGCTTTCTTT.

The J gene is TRBJ1-1, the V gene TRBV7-2, with no clear D. Trimming shortened V by 5 bases and J by 2 bases, and 15 bases separated the two germline ends. This CDR3 comprises 15 residues. CDR1 and CDR2 from the germline V gene are SGHTA and FQGNSA. CDR3 loop: CASSRRAVGNTEAFF. The CDR3 DNA reads as TGTGCCAGCAGCCGCAGAGCGGTGGGAAACACTGAAGCTTTCTTT. Looking up the rest from reference TRBV7-2 and TRBJ1-1 gives the full variable domain: GAGVSQSPSNKVTEKGKDVELRCDPISGHTALYWYRQSLGQGLEFLIYFQGNSAPDKSGLPSDRFSAERTGGSVSTLTIQRTQQEDSAVYLCASSRRAVGNTEAFFGQGTRLTVV.

The gene calls are TRBV7-9 and TRBJ2-2, with 7 bases matching TRBD2. The CDR3 covers 18 residues. V lost 4 bases, J lost 2 bases, and 13 bases stayed unmatched. In germline, CDR1 is SEHNR, CDR2 FQNEAQ (reference sequence). The CDR3 region is CASSSHIETSFNTGELFF. For the CDR3, the DNA is TGTGCCAGCAGCTCCCACATTGAGACTAGCTTTAACACCGGGGAGCTGTTTTTT. The complete variable domain, with remaining parts taken from reference TRBV7-9 and TRBJ2-2, reads DTGVSQNPRHKITKRGQNVTFRCDPISEHNRLYWYRQTLGQGPEFLTYFQNEAQLEKSRLLSDRFSAERPKGSFSTLEIQRTEQGDSAMYLCASSSHIETSFNTGELFFGEGSRLTVL.

This clone was recorded only once. V gene TRBV19 combines with J gene TRBJ1-2, with 7 bases matching TRBD1. V lost 6 bases and J lost 2; bases outside the gene matches: 9. The CDR3 has 15 amino acids. Germline loops: CDR1 LNHDA, CDR2 SQIVND (reference sequence). The CDR3 nucleotides are TGTGCCAGTAGGAGAGGACAGGACCACAACTATGGCTACACCTTC. It codes for CASRRGQDHNYGYTF. The whole variable domain, filled in from reference TRBV19 and TRBJ1-2, reads DGGITQSPKYLFRKEGQNVTLSCEQNLNHDAMYWYRQDPGQGLRLIYYSQIVNDFQKGDIAEGYSVSREKKESFPLTVTSAQKNPTAFYLCASRRGQDHNYGYTFGSGTRLTVV.

The chain recombines TRBV6-5 with TRBJ2-5; a weak D match, TRBD1 (6 bases). This CDR3 has 14 amino acids. Trimming removed 6 bases from V and 0 bases from J, with 11 bases in between. Germline CDR1 and CDR2: MNHEY and SVGAGI. CDR3 sequence (DNA): TGTGCCAGCAGCCGACAGGCGTACCAAGAGACCCAGTACTTC. Protein sequence: CASSRQAYQETQYF.

J is TRBJ2-3 and V is TRBV4-1; TRBD2 might be the D (6 bases). The ends were cut back, 3 bases at V and 0 bases at J, with 13 bases in the middle. The CDR3 loop spans 16 amino acids. Germline CDR1 and CDR2: MGHRA and YSYEKL. The CDR3: CASSHGTVSSTDTQYF. The CDR3 DNA reads TGCGCCAGCAGCCATGGGACTGTATCTAGCACAGATACGCAGTATTTT.

The chain links TRBV7-8 to TRBJ2-5; 11 bases are a match to TRBD1. The J call may be in error: the DNA end matches TRBJ2-7 better. Per germline, CDR1 SGHVS and CDR2 FQNEAQ. The CDR3 totals 15 residues. The CDR3 loop is CASSLSDRGPYEQYF. In nucleotides, the CDR3 is TGTGCCAGCAGCTTGTCGGACAGGGGGCCTTACGAGCAGTACTTC.

This chain connects TRBV4-3 to TRBJ1-1; a weak D match, TRBD1 (5 bases). The CDR3 runs 18 residues. The germline V gene encodes CDR1 LGHNA and CDR2 YSLEER. The ends were cut back, 0 bases at V and 6 bases at J, with 23 bases in the middle. The CDR3 is CASSQDQTGGQGRPEAFF. The CDR3 coding sequence is TGCGCCAGCAGCCAAGATCAAACGGGTGGCCAGGGTAGGCCTGAAGCTTTCTTT.

The V gene is TRBV11-2, the J gene TRBJ2-5; 8 nucleotides line up with TRBD1. CDR3 length: 17 amino acids. The V gene end was trimmed by 2 bases and the J gene end by 2 bases; junction bases not matched to a gene: 10. Germline CDR1 is SGHAT and CDR2 is FQNNGV. CDR3 coding DNA: TGTGCCAGCAGCTTACGCCAGGGGGCCCGAGGACAAGAGACCCAGTACTTC. Its translation: CASSLRQGARGQETQYF.

V is TRBV5-6 and J is TRBJ2-7, with D perhaps TRBD1 (6 bases). Trimming removed 4 bases at V and 2 bases at J, with 13 bases between. The CDR3 extends over 14 amino acids. Germline CDR1 SGHDT, CDR2 YYEEEE. CDR3 bases: TGTGCCAGCAGCGCCGGGACACTGACCTACGAGCAGTACTTC. This sequence encodes CASSAGTLTYEQYF.

This rearrangement joins TRBV19 to TRBJ2-3; TRBD2 matches 10 bases. Per germline, CDR1 LNHDA and CDR2 SQIVND (reference sequence). V lost 2 bases and J lost 2; bases outside the gene matches: 10. The length of the CDR3 is 18 residues. The CDR3 nucleotides are TGTGCCAGTAGTATACGAGATCAACTAGCGGGGTTCACAGATACGCAGTATTTT. Amino acids: CASSIRDQLAGFTDTQYF.

The chain combines TRBV6-4 with TRBJ1-6; D not resolved. The germline V gene encodes CDR1 MRHNA and CDR2 SNTAGT. The CDR3 totals 15 residues. Trimming pared 0 bases from V and 10 bases from J, leaving 13 bases between. The CDR3 loop is CASSDSSSGGSPLHF. The CDR3 region has the DNA TGTGCCAGCAGTGACTCGAGTTCGGGAGGGTCACCCCTCCACTTT.

This chain links TRBV25-1 with TRBJ2-7, with 9 nucleotides matching TRBD1. The CDR3 totals 16 residues. Germline-derived CDR1 and CDR2 are MGHDK and SYGVNS. Trimming removed 5 bases from V and 5 bases from J; junction bases left unmatched: 13. CDR3 bases: TGTGCCAGCAGTCCAAAGCCGGGACAGGGTAGGAACGAGCAGTACTTC. This sequence encodes CASSPKPGQGRNEQYF.

V is TRBV7-2 and J is TRBJ2-7, with a weak D call TRBD2 (6 bases). This CDR3 contains 15 residues. Trimming shortened V by 1 base and J by 6 bases, and 16 bases separated the two germline ends. The germline V gene has CDR1 SGHTA and CDR2 FQGNSA. The DNA for the CDR3 is TGTGCCAGCAGCTTAGGGGGGGACCGGTCGGGCGAGCAGTACTTC. This encodes CASSLGGDRSGEQYF.

V gene TRBV7-9 combines with J gene TRBJ2-7; D possibly corresponds to TRBD2 (6 bases). The germline V gene has CDR1 SEHNR and CDR2 FQNEAQ (reference sequence). This CDR3 has 15 residues. Trimming cost V 4 bases and J 2 bases, with 15 bases left between them. CDR3 bases: TGTGCCAGCAGCTCTCTAGGACGGGGGACCTACGAGCAGTACTTC. This translates into CASSSLGRGTYEQYF.

The V gene is TRBV12-5, the J gene TRBJ1-2; TRBD1 matches at 12 bases. The germline CDR1 and CDR2 sequences are LGHNT and FRNRAP. The CDR3 is 16 amino acids. J was trimmed by 3 bases and V by 4 bases; bases with no gene match: 6. The CDR3 coding sequence is TGTGCTAGTGGTTCCGGGACAGGGGGCCTTGACTATGGCTACACCTTC. It is translated as CASGSGTGGLDYGYTF.

The rearrangement joins TRBV28 to TRBJ2-5; D is unclear. The CDR3 loop spans 14 amino acids. V was cut by 3 bases and J by 1 base, with 9 bases left in between. The germline V gene has CDR1 MDHEN and CDR2 SYDVKM. The CDR3 here is CASSFYVSQETQYF. In DNA form, the CDR3 reads TGTGCCAGCAGTTTTTATGTCAGCCAAGAGACCCAGTACTTC.

Of note for this clone: In the same sample, other DNA sequences code for this CDR3. The V call is TRBV30, the J call TRBJ1-5, with a tentative D call TRBD1 (5 bases). The CDR3 consists of 14 residues. Germline values: CDR1 GTSNPN, CDR2 SVGIG (reference sequence). V was cut by 2 bases and J by 3 bases, with 11 bases left in between. This chain's CDR3 is CAWSRGSSNQPQHF. CDR3 bases: TGTGCCTGGAGTAGGGGCAGTTCCAATCAGCCCCAGCATTTT. Full variable domain (outside the CDR3, taken from reference TRBV30 and TRBJ1-5): SQTIHQWPATLVQPVGSPLSLECTVEGTSNPNLYWYRQAAGRGLQLLFYSVGIGQISSEVPQNLSASRPQDRQFILSSKKLLLSDSGFYLCAWSRGSSNQPQHFGDGTRLSIL.

The chain has TRBV9 and TRBJ2-3; 14 bases are shared with TRBD2. The CDR3 extends over 16 amino acids. Unmatched junction bases numbered 6, after V lost 4 bases and J lost 5 bases. CDR1 and CDR2 (germline): SGDLS, YYNGEE. This chain's CDR3 is CASSRGLAGGGDTQYF. CDR3 nucleotide sequence: TGTGCCAGCAGCCGAGGACTAGCGGGAGGAGGAGATACGCAGTATTTT.

V and J are TRBV14 and TRBJ2-1; D is unresolved. This CDR3 has 16 amino acids. Germline V gene lookup returns CDR1 SGHDN and CDR2 FVKESK. Trimming stripped 0 bases from V and 4 bases from J, with 13 bases between. CDR3 protein: CASSQEVTFPYNEQFF. CDR3 nucleotide sequence: TGTGCCAGCAGCCAAGAAGTTACATTCCCATACAATGAGCAGTTCTTC.

The chain uses TRBV4-3 and TRBJ2-7, with TRBD1 matching over 9 bases. Germline V gene data show CDR1 as LGHNA and CDR2 as YSLEER. Germline trimming cut 0 bases from V and 4 bases from J; bases unmatched to any gene: 10. CDR3 length: 17 amino acids. CDR3 bases: TGCGCCAGCAGCCAAGAGATCTACGGGACAGGGAAGTACGAGCAGTACTTC. This translates into CASSQEIYGTGKYEQYF.